These 10 T cell receptor beta chains share one sample of origin, sequenced in a study of blood T cells in healthy people across ages. A sample-barcoded 5' primer and a J-beta primer mix were used in a second PCR of about 7 to 12 cycles. MiXCR was run by TCRdb on the 5' RACE reads, yielding one entry per CDR3 protein. Of roughly 1.5 million distinct CDR3 sequences listed, under 55% are singletons. The sample comprised blood. The receptors were sampled from a woman under 30 in good health.

Worth noting for this clonotype: One end of the junction does not line up with germline, which may come from a read error. The chain joins TRBV7-8 to TRBJ2-3, with 12 nucleotides matching TRBD2. The CDR3 length is 19 residues. Per the germline V gene, CDR1 is SGHVS and CDR2 is FQNEAQ. CDR3 loop: CASSLVSLAGGGHTDTQYF. DNA for the CDR3: TGTGCCAGTAGCTTAGTGTCACTAGCGGGGGGCGGGCACACAGATACGCAGTATTTT.

J is TRBJ1-4 and V is TRBV18; no clear D. Trimming cost V 3 bases and J 4 bases, with 9 bases left between them. The CDR3 contains 14 residues. From germline, CDR1 is KGHSH and CDR2 LQKENI. The CDR3 region is CASSPRQVNEKLFF. The CDR3, as DNA: TGTGCCAGCTCACCGCGACAAGTTAATGAAAAACTGTTTTTT.

The chain links TRBV25-1 to TRBJ2-7, with D possibly called TRBD1 or TRBD2 (5 bases each). The germline V gene encodes CDR1 MGHDK and CDR2 SYGVNS. Trimming took off 2 bases at V and 1 base at J, with 12 bases between the two ends. There are 15 residues in the CDR3. The CDR3 is CASSETRELSYEQYF. The CDR3 region has the DNA TGTGCCAGCAGTGAAACCAGGGAGCTTTCCTACGAGCAGTACTTC.

This clonotype was seen many times. The V and J genes are TRBV29-1 and TRBJ1-2; tentative D call: TRBD1 (6 bases). Germline V gene data show CDR1 as SQVTM and CDR2 as ANQGSEA. The CDR3 consists of 14 residues. Deletions cut 2 bases from V and 4 bases from J, with 14 bases between. The CDR3 spells CSVERGAESYGYTF. CDR3 DNA: TGCAGCGTTGAACGGGGGGCGGAGAGCTATGGCTACACCTTC.

This chain's CDR3 is CASSSLDRVNEQFF. The CDR3 nucleotides are TGTGCCAGCTCATCACTGGACAGGGTCAATGAGCAGTTCTTC. The genes are TRBV18 and TRBJ2-1, with 8 nucleotides matching TRBD1. The CDR3 loop spans 14 amino acids. The V and J ends lost 5 bases and 6 bases, in that order; junction bases with no gene match: 6. Germline CDR1 is KGHSH and CDR2 is LQKENI. Complete variable domain (other parts from reference TRBV18 and TRBJ2-1): NAGVMQNPRHLVRRRGQEARLRCSPMKGHSHVYWYRQLPEEGLKFMVYLQKENIIDESGMPKERFSAEFPKEGPSILRIQQVVRGDSAAYFCASSSLDRVNEQFFGPGTRLTVL.

The J gene is TRBJ2-3, the V gene TRBV4-2, with no clear D. V lost 0 bases, J lost 2 bases, and 9 bases lay in between. This CDR3 contains 15 residues. CDR1 and CDR2 (germline): LGHNA, YNFKEQ. CDR3 sequence (DNA): TGTGCCAGCAGCCAAGAACTCTACCCCACAGATACGCAGTATTTT. The encoded protein is CASSQELYPTDTQYF.

This sequence joins TRBV7-2 and TRBJ2-7, with D unresolved. The CDR3 has 13 residues. Trimming stripped 5 bases from V and 2 bases from J, with 10 bases between. Germline V gene sequence: CDR1 SGHTA, CDR2 FQGNSA. The CDR3 nucleotides are TGTGCCAGCAGCGCCTCTACCGCCTACGAGCAGTACTTC. Protein sequence: CASSASTAYEQYF.

As for this clonotype: Compared with germline, one end of the junction differs, possibly owing to a read error. The chain carries TRBV6-5 and TRBJ1-1; 9 bases line up with TRBD1. The CDR3 runs 15 residues. Looked up from germline, CDR1 is MNHEY and CDR2 is SVGAGI. The CDR3 spells CASSQDRGLDTEAFF. CDR3 DNA sequence: TGTGCCAGCAGCCAGGACAGGGGACTGGACACCGAAGCTTTCTTT.

This chain connects TRBV12-3 or TRBV12-4 to TRBJ2-1; D not certain. V lost 4 bases to trimming and J lost 12 bases, with 13 bases between them. The CDR3 has 12 amino acids. The CDR3 loop is CASSSTPTGQFF. The CDR3, as DNA: TGTGCCAGCAGTTCAACCCCCACGGGGCAGTTCTTC.

This sequence joins TRBV4-3 and TRBJ2-6; no firm D call. Germline assignment: CDR1 LGHNA and CDR2 YSLEER. The CDR3 extends over 15 amino acids. Trimming took off 0 bases at V and 4 bases at J, with 7 bases between the two ends. The CDR3 DNA follows: TGCGCCAGCAGCCAAGATAGTTTCGGGGCCAACGTCCTGACTTTC. Protein sequence: CASSQDSFGANVLTF.